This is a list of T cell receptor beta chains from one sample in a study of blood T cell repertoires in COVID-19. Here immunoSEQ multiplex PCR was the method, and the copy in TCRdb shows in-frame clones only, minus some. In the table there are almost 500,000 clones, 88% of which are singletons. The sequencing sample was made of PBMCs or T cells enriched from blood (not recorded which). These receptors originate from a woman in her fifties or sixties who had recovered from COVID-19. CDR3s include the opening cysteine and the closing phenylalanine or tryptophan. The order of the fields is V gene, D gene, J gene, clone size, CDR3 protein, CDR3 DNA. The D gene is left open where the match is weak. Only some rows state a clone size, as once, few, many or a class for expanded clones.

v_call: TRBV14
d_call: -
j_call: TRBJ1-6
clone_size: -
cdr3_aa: CASSQEQTYSPLHF
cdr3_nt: TGTGCCAGCAGCCAAGAGCAAACTTATTCACCCCTCCACTTT

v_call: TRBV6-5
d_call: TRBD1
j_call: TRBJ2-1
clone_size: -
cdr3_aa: CASSYTRTGVNEQFF
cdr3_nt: TGTGCCAGCAGTTACACCCGCACAGGGGTCAATGAGCAGTTCTTC

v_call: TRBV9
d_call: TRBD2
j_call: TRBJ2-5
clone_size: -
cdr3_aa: CASSAGTSGGVRETQYF
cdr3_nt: TGTGCCAGCAGCGCCGGGACTAGCGGGGGGGTCCGCGAGACCCAGTACTTC

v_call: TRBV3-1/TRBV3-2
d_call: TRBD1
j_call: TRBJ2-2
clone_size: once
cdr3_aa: CASSLQGSGGELFF
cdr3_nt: TGTGCCAGCAGCCTACAGGGGAGTGGCGGGGAGCTGTTTTTT

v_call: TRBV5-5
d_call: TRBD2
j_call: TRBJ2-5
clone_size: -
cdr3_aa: CASIERGGRETQYF
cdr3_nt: TGTGCCAGCATCGAACGGGGGGGCCGAGAGACCCAGTACTTC

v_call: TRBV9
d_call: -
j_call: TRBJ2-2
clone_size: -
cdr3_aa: CASSVVLNTGELFF
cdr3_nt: TGTGCCAGCAGCGTAGTTCTTAACACCGGGGAGCTGTTTTTT

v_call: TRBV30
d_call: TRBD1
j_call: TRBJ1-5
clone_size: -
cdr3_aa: CAWSISGTGNQPQHF
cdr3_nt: TGTGCCTGGAGTATCTCCGGGACAGGCAATCAGCCCCAGCATTTT

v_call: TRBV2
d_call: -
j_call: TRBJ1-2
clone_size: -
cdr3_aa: CASSDTDIPYGYTF
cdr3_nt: TGTGCCAGCAGTGATACAGACATACCCTATGGCTACACCTTC

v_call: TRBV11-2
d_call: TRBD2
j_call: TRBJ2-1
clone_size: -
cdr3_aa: CASSRTSGLAPRSYNEQFF
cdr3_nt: TGTGCCAGCAGTCGGACTAGCGGGTTAGCCCCTCGGAGCTACAATGAGCAGTTCTTC

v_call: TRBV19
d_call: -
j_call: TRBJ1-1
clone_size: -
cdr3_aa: CASGSTDFPGAFF
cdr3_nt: TGTGCCAGTGGATCGACAGACTTCCCTGGGGCTTTCTTT

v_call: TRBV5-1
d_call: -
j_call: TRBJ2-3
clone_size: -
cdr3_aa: CASSLAGTSRDTQYF
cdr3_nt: TGCGCCAGCAGCTTGGCGGGGACTTCAAGAGATACGCAGTATTTT

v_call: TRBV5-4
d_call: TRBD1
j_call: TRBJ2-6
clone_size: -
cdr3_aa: CASSFPGTASRANVLTF
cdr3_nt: TGTGCCAGCAGCTTTCCCGGGACAGCTAGTAGGGCCAACGTCCTGACTTTC

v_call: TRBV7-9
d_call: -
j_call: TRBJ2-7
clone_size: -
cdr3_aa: CASSLANRVGTYEQYF
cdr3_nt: TGTGCCAGCAGCTTAGCCAACAGGGTAGGGACCTACGAGCAGTACTTC

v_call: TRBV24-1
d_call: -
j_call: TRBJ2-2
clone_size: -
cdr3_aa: CATGQGDTGELFF
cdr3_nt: TGTGCCACCGGTCAGGGCGACACCGGGGAGCTGTTTTTT